This entry describes one T cell receptor (beta chain). Ophthalmopathy cases showed moderate-to-severe activity, scoring CAS ≥3 and NOSPECS ≥4, with duration under 3 months. The sample is drawn from a study of Graves' ophthalmopathy and Graves' hyperthyroidism. Transcripts of RNA were the source for amplifying TCR beta CDR3 regions. Scientists carried out first-round RT-PCR using HTBI primers and then a second-round multiplex PCR. TCRdb re-analysed the multiplex PCR reads in MiXCR, keeping a single row per CDR3 protein. The sample records under 250,000 distinct CDR3 sequences, around a fifth being singletons. This sequence originates from a woman aged 50 to 65 with Graves' ophthalmopathy. Sequenced sample: peripheral blood.

Written as DNA, the CDR3 is TGTGCTAGTGGTTTGGGACAGCGGGGCATAGGCTACACCTTC. Protein: CASGLGQRGIGYTF. The chain combines TRBV12-5 with TRBJ1-2; TRBD1 might be the D (5 bases). The CDR3 spans 14 residues. V dropped 1 base and J dropped 8 bases, with 14 bases sitting between them. Germline CDR1 is LGHNT and CDR2 is FRNRAP.